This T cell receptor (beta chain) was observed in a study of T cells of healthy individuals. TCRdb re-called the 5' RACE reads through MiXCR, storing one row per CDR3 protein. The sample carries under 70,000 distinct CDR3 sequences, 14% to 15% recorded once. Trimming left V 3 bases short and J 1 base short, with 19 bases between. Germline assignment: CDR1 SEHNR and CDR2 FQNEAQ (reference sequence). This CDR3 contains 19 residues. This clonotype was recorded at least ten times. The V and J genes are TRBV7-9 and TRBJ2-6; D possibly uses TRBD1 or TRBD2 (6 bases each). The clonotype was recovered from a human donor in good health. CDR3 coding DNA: TGTGCCAGCAGCTTGTTGGGGGGCCGTGGTGGATCTGGGGCCAACGTCCTGACTTTC. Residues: CASSLLGGRGGSGANVLTF.